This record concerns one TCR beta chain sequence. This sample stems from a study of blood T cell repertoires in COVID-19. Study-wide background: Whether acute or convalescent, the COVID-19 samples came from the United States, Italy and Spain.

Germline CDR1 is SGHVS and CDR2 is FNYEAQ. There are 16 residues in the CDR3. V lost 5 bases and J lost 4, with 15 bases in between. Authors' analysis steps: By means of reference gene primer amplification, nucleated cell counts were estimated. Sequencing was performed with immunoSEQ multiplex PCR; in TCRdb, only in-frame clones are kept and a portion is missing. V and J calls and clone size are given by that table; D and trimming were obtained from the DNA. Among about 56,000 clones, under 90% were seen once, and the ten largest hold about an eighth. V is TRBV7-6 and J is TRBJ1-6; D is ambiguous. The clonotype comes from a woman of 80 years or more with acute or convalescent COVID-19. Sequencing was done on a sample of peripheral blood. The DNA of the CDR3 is TGTGCCAGCAGCCCACGGCAGGCCCTTTATAATTCACCCCTCCACTTT. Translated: CASSPRQALYNSPLHF.